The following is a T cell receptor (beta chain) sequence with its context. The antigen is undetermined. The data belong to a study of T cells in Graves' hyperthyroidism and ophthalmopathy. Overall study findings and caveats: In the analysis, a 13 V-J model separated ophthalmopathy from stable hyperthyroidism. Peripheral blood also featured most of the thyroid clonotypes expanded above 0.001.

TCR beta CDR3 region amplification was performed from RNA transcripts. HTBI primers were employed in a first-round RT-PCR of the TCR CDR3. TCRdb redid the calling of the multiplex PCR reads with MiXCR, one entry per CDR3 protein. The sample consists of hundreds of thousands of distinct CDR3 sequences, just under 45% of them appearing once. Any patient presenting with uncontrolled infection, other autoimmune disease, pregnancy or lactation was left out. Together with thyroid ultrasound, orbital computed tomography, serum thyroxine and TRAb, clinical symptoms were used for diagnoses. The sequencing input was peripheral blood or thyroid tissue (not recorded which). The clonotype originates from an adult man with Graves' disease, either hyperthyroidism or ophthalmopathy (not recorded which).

In nucleotides, the CDR3 is TGTGCTAGTGGCGCAATATTAGACAGCTCTGGAAACACCATATATTTT. Translating gives CASGAILDSSGNTIYF. This chain joins TRBV25-1 and TRBJ1-3; D possibly corresponds to TRBD1 (5 bases). Germline lookup yields CDR1 MGHDK and CDR2 SYGVNS. There are 16 residues in the CDR3. The full variable domain, completed using reference TRBV25-1 and TRBJ1-3, is EADIYQTPRYLVIGTGKKITLECSQTMGHDKMYWYQQDPGMELHLIHYSYGVNSTEKGDLSSESTVSRIRTEHFPLTLESARPSHTSQYLCASGAILDSSGNTIYFGEGSWLTVV.